This entry lists 30 T cell receptor beta chains sequenced from one sample in a study of CD8 T cells in ankylosing spondylitis (dated by TCRdb to the late 2010s). Library generation was performed with 5' RACE. Instrument on record: Illumina HiSeq 2500. The public reads were run again by TCRdb, first through fastp at Q25 and then through MiXCR, and only productive beta chains were kept. Identical CDR3 protein sequences are pooled into one entry, listed with their most common genes and DNA. The table for this sample lists 250,000 to 350,000 distinct CDR3 sequences; about 19% of them were counted only once. The ten largest clonotypes hold about 8.2% of the sample. Sequencing input: blood, either unsorted or a sorted T cell fraction (not recorded which). These receptors all come from a male donor with ankylosing spondylitis or in good health (not recorded which).

This clonotype has at least ten counts. The CDR3 bases are TGTGCCATCAGTGAGTCGAAGGATTCGCCCCAGCATTTT. Its protein product is CAISESKDSPQHF. The V and J genes are TRBV10-3 and TRBJ1-5, with D unresolved. Germline V gene sequence: CDR1 ENHRY, CDR2 SYGVKD. The CDR3 consists of 13 residues. Trimming removed 0 bases from V and 9 bases from J, with 9 bases in between.

This chain connects TRBV18 to TRBJ2-1; tentatively, D is TRBD2 (5 bases). Germline CDR1 KGHSH, CDR2 LQKENI. V was clipped by 2 bases and J by 0 bases, with 17 bases between them. This CDR3 region has 18 residues. CDR3 sequence (DNA): TGTGCCAGCTCACCAGGGTTTCCTAGCCTGAGCTCCTACAATGAGCAGTTCTTC. This translates into CASSPGFPSLSSYNEQFF.

This clonotype has a handful of counts. The J gene is TRBJ2-1, the V gene TRBV24-1, with 10 bases that match TRBD2. The junction had 7 bases not matched to a gene; V was cut back by 5 bases and J by 4 bases. The CDR3 spans 16 residues. From germline, CDR1 is KGHDR and CDR2 SFDVKD. The CDR3 is CATSAQSSGGYNEQFF. CDR3 DNA: TGTGCCACCAGTGCCCAATCTAGCGGGGGTTACAATGAGCAGTTCTTC.

This clonotype was seen more than once but under ten times. This chain uses TRBV11-2 with TRBJ2-3, with a possible D match to TRBD1 (6 bases). The CDR3 is made up of 16 amino acids. V lost 5 bases, J lost 0 bases, and 15 bases lay in between. The germline V gene has CDR1 SGHAT and CDR2 FQNNGV. The CDR3 spells CASSALGAASTDTQYF. Here the CDR3 DNA reads TGTGCCAGCAGCGCCCTGGGGGCGGCTAGCACAGATACGCAGTATTTT.

The chain joins TRBV5-1 to TRBJ1-1, with D possibly matching TRBD1 (5 bases). The CDR3 totals 11 residues. Germline lookup yields CDR1 SGHRS and CDR2 YFSETQ. V lost 7 bases, J lost 5 bases, and 9 bases lay in between. The CDR3 spells CASVGDTEAFF. The CDR3, as DNA: TGCGCCAGCGTGGGGGATACTGAAGCTTTCTTT. The full variable domain, rest sourced from reference TRBV5-1 and TRBJ1-1, is KAGVTQTPRYLIKTRGQQVTLSCSPISGHRSVSWYQQTPGQGLQFLFEYFSETQRNKGNFPGRFSGRQFSNSRSEMNVSTLELGDSALYLCASVGDTEAFFGQGTRLTVV.

This clonotype was seen a few times. Sequence at one end of the junction differs from germline and may be a read error. The genes are TRBV7-7 and TRBJ1-5; D unclear. This CDR3 contains 15 residues. The germline CDR1 and CDR2 sequences are SSHAT and FNYEAQ (reference sequence). CDR3 sequence reads: CASSFLGALSQPQHF. The DNA of the CDR3 is TGTGCTAGCAGCTTCTTGGGTGCCCTGAGTCAGCCCCAGCATTTT.

This clonotype was found a few times. This chain links TRBV24-1 with TRBJ2-3; 10 positions match TRBD2. Per the germline V gene, CDR1 is KGHDR and CDR2 is SFDVKD. CDR3 size: 18 residues. V lost 0 bases to trimming and J lost 2 bases; unmatched junction nucleotides: 7. The CDR3 reads CATSDLPGLADNTDTQYF. For the CDR3, the DNA is TGTGCCACCAGTGATTTGCCCGGACTAGCGGATAACACAGATACGCAGTATTTT.

The chain carries TRBV15 and TRBJ2-2; 10 bases agree with TRBD1. This CDR3 is built from 18 residues. V was pared by 2 bases and J by 7 bases, with 13 bases of the junction left unmatched. From germline, CDR1 is LNHNV and CDR2 YYDKDF (reference sequence). CDR3 in amino acids: CATSRWGQGTTSFGELFF. CDR3 bases: TGTGCCACCAGCAGATGGGGACAGGGGACTACAAGCTTCGGGGAGCTGTTTTTT.

This clonotype was counted many times. This chain links TRBV9 with TRBJ1-3; 7 nucleotides line up with TRBD1. The germline V gene has CDR1 SGDLS and CDR2 YYNGEE. V lost 3 bases to trimming and J lost 0 bases; unmatched junction nucleotides: 6. This CDR3 spans 16 amino acids. CDR3 residues: CASSGRQGLSGNTIYF. CDR3 nucleotides: TGTGCCAGCAGCGGACGACAGGGCCTCTCTGGAAACACCATATATTTT.

The CDR3 protein is CASSQGLGDEQFF. DNA of the CDR3: TGTGCCAGCAGCCAAGGCCTAGGGGATGAGCAGTTCTTC. The chain joins TRBV14 to TRBJ2-1; D is perhaps TRBD1 (5 bases). Germline CDR1 is SGHDN and CDR2 is FVKESK. There are 13 residues in the CDR3. V was shortened by 1 base and J by 8 bases, with 9 bases between the two germline ends.

The CDR3 coding sequence is TGCAGTGCTACAGAGGACAGGGCGGTCTATGGCTACACCTTC. It yields the protein CSATEDRAVYGYTF. The genes are TRBV20-1 and TRBJ1-2; 8 bases are shared with TRBD1. The CDR3 totals 14 residues. V lost 4 bases, J lost 4 bases, and 8 bases stayed unmatched. The V gene's germline CDR1 is DFQATT and CDR2 SNEGSKA (reference sequence).

This clonotype was counted a few times. The J gene is TRBJ2-2, the V gene TRBV12-3 or TRBV12-4; D remains ambiguous. The CDR3 is 17 residues long. Between the trimmed V and J ends, which lost 1 base and 4 bases, there was a span of 16 bases. CDR3 residues: CASSLGGAHRATGELFF. CDR3 DNA sequence: TGTGCCAGCAGTTTAGGAGGAGCCCATCGGGCCACCGGGGAGCTGTTTTTT.

This clonotype was seen a few times. The V gene is TRBV9, the J gene TRBJ2-3; D perhaps matches TRBD2 (5 bases). V lost 2 bases to trimming and J lost 2 bases, with 12 bases between them. Germline V CDR1 and CDR2: SGDLS, YYNGEE. The CDR3 has 15 residues. CDR3 loop: CASSVGGSPTDTQYF. The DNA for the CDR3 is TGTGCCAGCAGCGTGGGTGGGAGCCCCACAGATACGCAGTATTTT.

In its sample, this clonotype was seen a few times. The chain employs TRBV20-1 and TRBJ1-2, with 8 bases lining up with TRBD1. Germline values: CDR1 DFQATT, CDR2 SNEGSKA (reference sequence). There are 12 residues in the CDR3. The V and J ends lost 2 bases and 6 bases, in that order; junction bases with no gene match: 2. The CDR3 DNA is TGCAGTGCTAGATTCAGGGGGCATGGCTACACCTTC. Translation: CSARFRGHGYTF.

This clonotype turned up a few times. The rearrangement links TRBV28 to TRBJ2-2; 7 bases agree with TRBD2. Germline V gives CDR1 MDHEN, CDR2 SYDVKM. The CDR3 consists of 16 residues. The J segment lost 4 bases and the V segment lost 6 bases, leaving 11 bases of the junction unmatched. CDR3 nucleotides: TGTGCCAGCAGACCTACGGGGGGTGGTGCCACCGGGGAGCTGTTTTTT. Residues: CASRPTGGGATGELFF.

This clonotype has only a few counts. The V and J genes are TRBV14 and TRBJ2-2, with unresolved D. Trimming shortened V by 6 bases and J by 0 bases, and 11 bases separated the two germline ends. Germline CDR1 is SGHDN and CDR2 is FVKESK. The CDR3 is made up of 15 amino acids. For the CDR3, the DNA is TGTGCCAGCAGTCGCTACCAGGCGAACACCGGGGAGCTGTTTTTT. This encodes CASSRYQANTGELFF.

The chain uses TRBV24-1 and TRBJ2-1; 9 nucleotides agree with TRBD1. The CDR3 covers 17 residues. CDR1 is KGHDR and CDR2 is SFDVKD in the germline V gene. This chain's CDR3 is CGASDFIGTGSLNEQFF. CDR3 nucleotide sequence: TGTGGGGCCAGTGATTTCATCGGGACAGGGTCCCTCAATGAGCAGTTCTTC.

This clonotype has at least ten counts. The rearrangement uses TRBV28 and TRBJ2-5, with TRBD2 identical over 7 bases. Germline lookup yields CDR1 MDHEN and CDR2 SYDVKM. J lost 14 bases, V lost 2 bases, and 20 bases had no gene match. This CDR3 contains 16 residues. CDR3 DNA sequence: TGTGCCAGCAGTTTAACCACCCCGGGACTAAAGGACGCCATTTACTTC. Its protein product is CASSLTTPGLKDAIYF. Variable domain in full (rest from reference TRBV28 and TRBJ2-5): DVKVTQSSRYLVKRTGEKVFLECVQDMDHENMFWYRQDPGLGLRLIYFSYDVKMKEKGDIPEGYSVSREKKERFSLILESASTNQTSMYLCASSLTTPGLKDAIYFGPGTRLLVL.

This clonotype was observed many times. This rearrangement joins TRBV7-9 to TRBJ1-1, with a weak D call TRBD1 (6 bases). V lost 4 bases and J 5 bases, leaving 8 bases between the germline ends. Germline loops: CDR1 SEHNR, CDR2 FQNEAQ (reference sequence). This CDR3 comprises 12 residues. CDR3 loop: CASSSQGTEAFF. The CDR3 nucleotides read TGTGCCAGCAGCTCTCAGGGGACTGAAGCTTTCTTT.

This clonotype turned up a few times. This sequence joins TRBV6-1 and TRBJ2-7; 9 bases map to TRBD1. From germline, CDR1 is MNHNS and CDR2 SASEGT. The length of the CDR3 is 13 residues. Trimming took 11 bases from V and 1 from J; bases not matched to a gene: 6. The CDR3 DNA sequence: TGTGCCCACGGACAGGGGCAATCCTACGAGCAGTACGTC. Protein: CAHGQGQSYEQYV.

The gene calls are TRBV5-6 and TRBJ2-2, with 10 bases lining up with TRBD2. Germline trimming cut 0 bases from V and 4 bases from J; bases unmatched to any gene: 6. Germline CDR1 reads SGHDT; CDR2 reads YYEEEE. This CDR3 comprises 17 residues. For the CDR3, the DNA is TGTGCCAGCAGCTTGGCACTAGCGGGAACCGGCACCGGGGAGCTGTTTTTT. Translated: CASSLALAGTGTGELFF.

The rearrangement uses TRBV20-1 and TRBJ1-1; no clear D gene. Looked up from germline, CDR1 is DFQATT and CDR2 is SNEGSKA (reference sequence). V gave up 1 base and J gave up 2 bases, with 8 bases separating them. The CDR3 extends over 13 amino acids. The CDR3 protein is CSARGRSNTEAFF. The CDR3 nucleotides are TGCAGTGCTAGAGGCAGATCAAACACTGAAGCTTTCTTT.

This clonotype came up many times. The CDR3 protein is CASSTVAGGLYNEQFF. The DNA of the CDR3 is TGCGCCAGCAGCACAGTAGCGGGAGGGTTATACAATGAGCAGTTCTTC. The rearrangement links TRBV5-1 to TRBJ2-1, with 11 nucleotides matching TRBD2. The trim removed 4 bases at V and 4 bases at J, leaving 7 bases unmatched. Per germline, CDR1 SGHRS and CDR2 YFSETQ. The CDR3 spans 16 residues.

This clonotype came up a few times. The chain links TRBV29-1 to TRBJ2-1; D unresolved. Trimming pared 5 bases from V and 9 bases from J, leaving 17 bases between. The CDR3 extends over 13 amino acids. CDR1 and CDR2 from the germline V gene are SQVTM and ANQGSEA. The CDR3 spells CSVSGTGPGEQFF. In DNA form, the CDR3 reads TGCAGCGTTTCCGGTACCGGGCCGGGTGAGCAGTTCTTC.

This clonotype was counted a few times. The chain carries TRBV6-1 and TRBJ2-2; 8 bases are a match to TRBD1. V was clipped by 5 bases and J by 3 bases; unmatched bases: 2. The CDR3 extends over 14 amino acids. CDR1 and CDR2 from the germline V gene are MNHNS and SASEGT. CDR3 protein: CASSRQGYTGELFF. CDR3 sequence (DNA): TGTGCCAGCAGTAGACAGGGGTACACCGGGGAGCTGTTTTTT.

The gene calls are TRBV9 and TRBJ2-1, with 9 bases fitting TRBD2. The CDR3 spans 15 residues. Germline trimming cut 4 bases from V and 4 bases from J; bases unmatched to any gene: 6. The germline gives CDR1 SGDLS, CDR2 YYNGEE. The CDR3 reads CASSSGGRAYNEQFF. DNA of the CDR3: TGTGCCAGCAGCAGTGGCGGGAGGGCGTACAATGAGCAGTTCTTC. The full variable domain, rest sourced from reference TRBV9 and TRBJ2-1, is DSGVTQTPKHLITATGQRVTLRCSPRSGDLSVYWYQQSLDQGLQFLIQYYNGEERAKGNILERFSAQQFPDLHSELNLSSLELGDSALYFCASSSGGRAYNEQFFGPGTRLTVL.

V usage is TRBV12-3 or TRBV12-4 and J usage is TRBJ2-1, with no clear D. The germline V and J ends were trimmed by 4 bases and 2 bases, with 9 bases remaining between them. This CDR3 has 14 amino acids. The CDR3 loop is CASSYPGTYNEQFF. The CDR3 bases are TGTGCCAGCAGTTACCCAGGTACCTACAATGAGCAGTTCTTC.

This chain's CDR3 is CASSPSGLAGRHEQFF. The CDR3 DNA is TGTGCCAGCAGTCCCAGCGGACTAGCGGGGAGGCATGAGCAGTTCTTC. J is TRBJ2-1 and V is TRBV12-3 or TRBV12-4; 12 nucleotides align to TRBD2. The CDR3 loop spans 16 amino acids. V dropped 5 bases and J dropped 8; count of bases not matched to a gene: 10.

Ten or more counts support this clonotype. This rearrangement joins TRBV20-1 to TRBJ2-3; 8 bases align to TRBD1. Germline V gives CDR1 DFQATT, CDR2 SNEGSKA (reference sequence). The CDR3 is made up of 14 amino acids. V lost 6 bases to trimming and J lost 2 bases; unmatched junction nucleotides: 7. CDR3: CSARTGPFTDTQYF. In nucleotides, the CDR3 is TGCAGTGCGAGGACAGGGCCCTTCACAGATACGCAGTATTTT.

The chain couples TRBV20-1 to TRBJ1-1, with a tentative D call TRBD1 (5 bases). The germline gives CDR1 DFQATT, CDR2 SNEGSKA (reference sequence). This CDR3 comprises 13 residues. The germline V and J ends were trimmed by 3 bases and 0 bases, with 8 bases remaining between them. Here the CDR3 reads CSASWTLNTEAFF. CDR3 coding DNA: TGCAGTGCTAGTTGGACACTGAACACTGAAGCTTTCTTT.